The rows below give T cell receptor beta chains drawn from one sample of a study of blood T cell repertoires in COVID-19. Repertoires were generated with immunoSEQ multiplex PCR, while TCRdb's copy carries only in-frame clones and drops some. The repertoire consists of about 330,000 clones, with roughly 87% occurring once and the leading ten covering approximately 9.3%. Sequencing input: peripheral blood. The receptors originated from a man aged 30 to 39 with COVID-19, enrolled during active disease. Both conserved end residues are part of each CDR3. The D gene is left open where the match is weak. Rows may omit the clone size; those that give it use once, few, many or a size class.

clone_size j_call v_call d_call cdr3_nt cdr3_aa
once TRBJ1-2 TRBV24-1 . TGTGCCACCAGTGATTCTGACAGGCGCGTTTTCACCTTC CATSDSDRRVFTF
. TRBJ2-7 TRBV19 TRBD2 TGTGCCAGTAGTATTCTAGCGGAATCCTACGAGCAGTACTTC CASSILAESYEQYF
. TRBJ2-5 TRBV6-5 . TGTGCCAGCAGTTACACTGCAGCGAACCAAGAGACCCAGTACTTC CASSYTAANQETQYF
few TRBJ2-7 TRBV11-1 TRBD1 TGTGCCAGCAGCTTAGAGGCAGGGGGCTACGAGCAGTACTTC CASSLEAGGYEQYF
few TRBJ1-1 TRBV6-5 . TGTGCCAGCAGTTACCGACCGACAGGGAACACTGAAGCTTTCTTT CASSYRPTGNTEAFF
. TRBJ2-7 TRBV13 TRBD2 TGTGCCAGCAGCCCCCATGGTGTACTAGCGGAAAGGTACGAGCAGTACTTC CASSPHGVLAERYEQYF
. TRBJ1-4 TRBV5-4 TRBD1 TGTGCCAGCAGCTTGTGGGCAGGGGGCGCATCATCGGAAAAACTGTTTTTT CASSLWAGGASSEKLFF
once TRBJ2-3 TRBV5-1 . TGCGCCAGCAGCTTGGCTCCCGGTAGCACAGATACGCAGTATTTT CASSLAPGSTDTQYF
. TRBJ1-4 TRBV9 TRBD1 TGTGCCAGCAGCCCCCACCATAAGTGGGGACAGGGGACTAATGAAAAACTGTTTTTT CASSPHHKWGQGTNEKLFF
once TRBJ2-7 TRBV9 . TGTGCCAGCAGCGTAGCTGTAGACACCTACGAGCAGTACTTC CASSVAVDTYEQYF
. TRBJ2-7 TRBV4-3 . TGCGCCAGCAGCCAAGTCCTCGGGGGTACATACGAGCAGTACTTC CASSQVLGGTYEQYF
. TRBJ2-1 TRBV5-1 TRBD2 TGCGCCAGCAGCTTAAGCGGGGCTAACAATGAGCAGTTCTTC CASSLSGANNEQFF
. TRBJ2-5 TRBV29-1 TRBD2 TGCAGCCTGGGACTAGCGGGAGGGCCGGAGACCCAGTACTTC CSLGLAGGPETQYF
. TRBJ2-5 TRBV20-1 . TGCAGTGCTAGTTTAGGTCTAGCTCAAGAGACCCAGTACTTC CSASLGLAQETQYF
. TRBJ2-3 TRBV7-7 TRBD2 TGTGCCAGCAGCCCGACTAGCGGGGGCACAGATACGCAGTATTTT CASSPTSGGTDTQYF
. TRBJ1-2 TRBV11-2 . TGTGCCAGCAGCTCAGACCTGAGTGGCTACACCTTC CASSSDLSGYTF
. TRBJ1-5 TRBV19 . TGTGCCAGTAGTATCCCCAGGGGAAATCAGCCCCAGCATTTT CASSIPRGNQPQHF
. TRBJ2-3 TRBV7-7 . TGTGCCAGCAGCTTGGGGGACACATTGGGGGATACGCAGTATTTT CASSLGDTLGDTQYF
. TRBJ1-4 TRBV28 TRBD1 TGTGCCAGCAGTTTAGACAGGGGATATGAAAAACTGTTTTTT CASSLDRGYEKLFF
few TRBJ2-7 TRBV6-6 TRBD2 TGTGCCAGCAATCAGCGGGGGGGCGTGCAGTACTTC CASNQRGGVQYF
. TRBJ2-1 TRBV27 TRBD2 TGTGCCAGCAGTTTATTCTCCCTAGCGGGAGGGTTTTCAAATGAGCAGTTCTTC CASSLFSLAGGFSNEQFF
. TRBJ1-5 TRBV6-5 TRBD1 TGTGCCAGCAGTTACTCCAGGGGGGTACAGCAGCCCCAGCATTTT CASSYSRGVQQPQHF
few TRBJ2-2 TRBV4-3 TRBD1 TGCGCCAGCAGCCCCACAGGGGGCGATTTTTCCGGGGAGCTGTTTTTT CASSPTGGDFSGELFF
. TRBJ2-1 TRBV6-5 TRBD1 TGTGCCAGCAGTTTCTCGAGTCAGGGGGCCTTGAATGAGCAGTTCTTC CASSFSSQGALNEQFF
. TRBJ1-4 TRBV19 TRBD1 TGTGCCTCTACAGGGGACACTAATGAAAAACTGTTTTTT CASTGDTNEKLFF
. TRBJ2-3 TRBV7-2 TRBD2 TGTGCCAGCAGCTTAGCGTCTAGCGGGGGGGCCAGAAATACGCAGTATTTT CASSLASSGGARNTQYF
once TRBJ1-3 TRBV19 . TGTGCCAGTAAAGAATTTAGCTCTGGAAACACCATATATTTT CASKEFSSGNTIYF
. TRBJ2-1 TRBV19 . TGTGCCAGTAGCCTCGACCGGGACTTCACCTACAATGAGCAGTTCTTC CASSLDRDFTYNEQFF
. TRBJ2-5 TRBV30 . TGTGCCTGGAGCCCTCTGAGTGGGACCCAGTACTTC CAWSPLSGTQYF
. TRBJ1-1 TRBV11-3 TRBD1 TGTGCCAGCAGCCTCGGATTAACAGGGGGCACTGAAGCTTTCTTT CASSLGLTGGTEAFF
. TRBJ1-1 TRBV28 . TGTGCCAGCAGTTTGGAGATGAACACTGAAGCTTTCTTT CASSLEMNTEAFF
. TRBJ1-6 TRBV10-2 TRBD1 TGCGCCAGCAGGAGACCGGGACAGTATAATTCACCCCTCCACTTT CASRRPGQYNSPLHF
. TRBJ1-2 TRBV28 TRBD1 TGTGCCAGCACACCGAGGGGGCGCGGTGGCTACACCTTC CASTPRGRGGYTF
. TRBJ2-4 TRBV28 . TGTGCCAGCAGTTTACCTGTGAGGGCGCGGAGCATTCAGTACTTC CASSLPVRARSIQYF
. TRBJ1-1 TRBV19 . TGTGCCAGTAGTATAATGCCAGGGGCTGAAGCTTTCTTT CASSIMPGAEAFF
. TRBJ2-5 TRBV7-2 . TGTGCCAGCAGCTTAGGACCGGGGGTAGGGGAGACCCAGTACTTC CASSLGPGVGETQYF
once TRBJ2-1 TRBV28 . TGTGCCAGCAGTTCCCACCATCCCACAGGGAGCTACAATGAGCAGTTCTTC CASSSHHPTGSYNEQFF
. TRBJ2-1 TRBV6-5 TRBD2 TGTGCCAGCAGCTGGACTAGCGGATACAATGAGCAGTTCTTC CASSWTSGYNEQFF
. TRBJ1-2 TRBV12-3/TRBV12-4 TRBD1 TGTGCCAGCAGTTTAGGGACAGGGTTCACCTTC CASSLGTGFTF
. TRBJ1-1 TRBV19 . TGTGCCAGTAGTATTTCGGTTTTAGAGGCTTTGACGGCTTTCTTT CASSISVLEALTAFF
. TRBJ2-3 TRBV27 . TGTGCCAGCGGCCCTGGGATGGGCCAACGGGGGACAGATACGCAGTATTTT CASGPGMGQRGTDTQYF
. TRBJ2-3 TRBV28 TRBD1 TGTGCCAGCAGTTTACAGGGGGCGGGCACAGATACGCAGTATTTT CASSLQGAGTDTQYF
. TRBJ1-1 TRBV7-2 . TGTGCCAGCACCCTGACACAGAACACTGAAGCTTTCTTT CASTLTQNTEAFF
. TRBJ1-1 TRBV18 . TGTGCCAGCTCACCACTACGAGAGAACACTGAAGCTTTCTTT CASSPLRENTEAFF
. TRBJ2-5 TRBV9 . TGTGCCAGCAGCGTAGTTGGGGCATTCCAAGAGACCCAGTACTTC CASSVVGAFQETQYF
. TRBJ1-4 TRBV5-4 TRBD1 TGTGCCAGCAGCTTGGGAGGACAGGGATCGGGCGCAACTAATGAAAAACTGTTTTTT CASSLGGQGSGATNEKLFF
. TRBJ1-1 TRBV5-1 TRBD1 TGCGCCAGCAGCTTAGGGACAGGAAACACTGAAGCTTTCTTT CASSLGTGNTEAFF
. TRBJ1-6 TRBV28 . TGTGCCAGCAAAGTTAGGGGAGGGAATTCACCCCTCCACTTT CASKVRGGNSPLHF
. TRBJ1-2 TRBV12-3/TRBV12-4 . TGTGCCAGCACCATTACGACAGCGTATGGCTACACCTTC CASTITTAYGYTF